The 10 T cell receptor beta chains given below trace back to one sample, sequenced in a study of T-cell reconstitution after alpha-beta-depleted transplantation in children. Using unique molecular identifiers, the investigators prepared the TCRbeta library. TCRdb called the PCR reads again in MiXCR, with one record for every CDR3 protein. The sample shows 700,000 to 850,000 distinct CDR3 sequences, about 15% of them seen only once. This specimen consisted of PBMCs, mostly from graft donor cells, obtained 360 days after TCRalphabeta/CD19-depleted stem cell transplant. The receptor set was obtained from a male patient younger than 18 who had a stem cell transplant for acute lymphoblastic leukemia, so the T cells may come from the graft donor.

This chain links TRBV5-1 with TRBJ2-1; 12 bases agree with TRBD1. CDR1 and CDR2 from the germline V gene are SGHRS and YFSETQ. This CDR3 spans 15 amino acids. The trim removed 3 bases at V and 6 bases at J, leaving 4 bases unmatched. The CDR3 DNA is TGCGCCAGCAGCTGGGGACAGGGGGCGCGCAATGAGCAGTTCTTC. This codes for CASSWGQGARNEQFF.

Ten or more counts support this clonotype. The CDR3: CASSLGGTGWSRYYEQYF. The CDR3 coding sequence is TGTGCCAGCAGCTTAGGAGGGACAGGTTGGAGTCGCTACTACGAGCAGTACTTC. The genes are TRBV11-1 and TRBJ2-7, with 8 bases aligning to TRBD1. Trimming cost V 1 base and J 3 bases; bases outside gene matches: 14. Germline CDR1 SGHAT, CDR2 FQDESV (reference sequence). There are 18 residues in the CDR3.

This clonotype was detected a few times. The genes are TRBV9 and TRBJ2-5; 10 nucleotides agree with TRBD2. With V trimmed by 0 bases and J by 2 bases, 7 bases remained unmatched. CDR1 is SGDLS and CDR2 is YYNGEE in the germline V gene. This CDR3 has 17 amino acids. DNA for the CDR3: TGTGCCAGCAGCGTAGCAGCGGGAGGGGTGCGACAAGAGACCCAGTACTTC. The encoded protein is CASSVAAGGVRQETQYF.

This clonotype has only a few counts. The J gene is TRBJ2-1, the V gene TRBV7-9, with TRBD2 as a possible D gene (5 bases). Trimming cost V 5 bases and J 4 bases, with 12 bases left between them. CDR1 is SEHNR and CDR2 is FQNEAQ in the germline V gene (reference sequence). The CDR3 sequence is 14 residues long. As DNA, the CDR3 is TGTGCCAGCAGCGTCGGCGGACTGTACAATGAGCAGTTCTTC. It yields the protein CASSVGGLYNEQFF.

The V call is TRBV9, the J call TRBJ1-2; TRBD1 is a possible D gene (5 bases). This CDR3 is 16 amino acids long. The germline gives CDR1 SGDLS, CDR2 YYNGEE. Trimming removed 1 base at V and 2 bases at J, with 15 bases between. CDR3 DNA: TGTGCCAGCAGCGTATCCCCTGCAGGGAGAAACTATGGCTACACCTTC. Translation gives CASSVSPAGRNYGYTF.

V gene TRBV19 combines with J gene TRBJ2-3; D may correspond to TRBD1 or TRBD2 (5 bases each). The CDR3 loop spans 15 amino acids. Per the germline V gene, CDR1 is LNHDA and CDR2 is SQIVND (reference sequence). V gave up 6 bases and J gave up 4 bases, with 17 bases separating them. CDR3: CASSSRDAISDTQYF. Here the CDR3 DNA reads TGTGCCAGTAGCTCCCGGGACGCTATATCAGATACGCAGTATTTT.

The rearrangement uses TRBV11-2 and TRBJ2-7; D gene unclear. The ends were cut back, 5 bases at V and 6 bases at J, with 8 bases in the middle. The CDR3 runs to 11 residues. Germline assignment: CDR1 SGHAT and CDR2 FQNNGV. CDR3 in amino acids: CASSEWGEQYF. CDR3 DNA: TGTGCCAGCAGCGAGTGGGGCGAGCAGTACTTC.

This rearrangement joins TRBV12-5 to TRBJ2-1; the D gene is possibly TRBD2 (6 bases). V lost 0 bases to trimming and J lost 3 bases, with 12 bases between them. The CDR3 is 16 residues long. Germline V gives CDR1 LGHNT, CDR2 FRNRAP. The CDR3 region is CASGLVFGSGYNEQFF. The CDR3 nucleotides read TGTGCTAGTGGTTTGGTATTCGGGAGTGGCTACAATGAGCAGTTCTTC.

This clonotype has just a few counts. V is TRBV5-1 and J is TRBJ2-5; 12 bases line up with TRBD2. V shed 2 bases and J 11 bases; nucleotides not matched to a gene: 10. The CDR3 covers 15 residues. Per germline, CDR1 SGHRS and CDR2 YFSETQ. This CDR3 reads CASSLTGTSGWAQYF. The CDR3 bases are TGCGCCAGCAGCTTAACCGGGACTAGCGGGTGGGCGCAGTACTTC.

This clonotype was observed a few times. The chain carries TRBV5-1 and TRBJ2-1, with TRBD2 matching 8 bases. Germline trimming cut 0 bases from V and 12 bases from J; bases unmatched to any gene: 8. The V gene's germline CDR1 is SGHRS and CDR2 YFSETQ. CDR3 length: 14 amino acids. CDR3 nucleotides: TGCGCCAGCAGCTTGGCGGGAGGGTTCCCTGCGCAGTTCTTC. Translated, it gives CASSLAGGFPAQFF.